The source of this T cell receptor (beta chain) is a study of cytomegalovirus exposure and HLA in healthy donors. V lost 0 bases to trimming and J lost 4 bases; unmatched junction nucleotides: 4. Germline-derived CDR1 and CDR2 are MNHNY and SVGAGI (reference sequence). The CDR3 extends over 15 amino acids. Vbeta (60) and Jbeta (13) primers were used in the PCR. Using immunoSEQ multiplex PCR, the repertoire was profiled, and TCRdb retains in-frame clones only, with some absent. Altogether fewer than 250,000 clones are present, 65% to 80% being singletons, with the ten largest covering roughly a sixth. Overall study results and limits: Later on, a genetic analysis was performed. It linked a missense variant in DCLRE1C with V- and J-gene trimming of TCR beta. Excluded were some V segments that proved indistinguishable, including TRBV6-2 and TRBV6-3.

Points on this clone: Its target is unknown.

Healthy bone marrow donors supplied every sample. The chain employs TRBV6-6 and TRBJ2-5, with 8 bases lining up with TRBD2. The clonotype was recovered from a man aged 35 to 55 in good health and CMV-seronegative. The sequenced sample was PBMCs. This CDR3 reads CASSYSRTSSETQYF. The CDR3 bases are TGTGCCAGCAGTTACTCGAGGACTAGCTCAGAGACCCAGTACTTC.